This is a list of T cell receptor beta chains from one sample in a study of CD8+CD57+ T cells in acquired aplastic anemia. One entry per CDR3 protein results from TCRdb running MiXCR on the reads. This table holds roughly 160,000 distinct CDR3 sequences, 71% found once. Material: sorted CD4+, CD8+, or CD8+CD57+ T cells (not recorded which) from PBMCs. Receptors originate from a human donor with aplastic anemia. CDR3s include the opening cysteine and the closing phenylalanine or tryptophan. Fields, in order: J gene, V gene, CDR3 protein.

TRBJ2-7 | TRBV2 | CASSVGGTYYEQYF
TRBJ1-1 | TRBV20-1 | CSASPTSGGVNTEAFF
TRBJ1-2 | TRBV6-5 | CASSYSEVYGYTF
TRBJ1-2 | TRBV20-1 | CSASRDRGPYGYTF
TRBJ2-7 | TRBV7-8 | CASSQNRLYEQYF
TRBJ2-7 | TRBV6-2/TRBV6-3 | CASRQENSYEQYF
TRBJ2-7 | TRBV10-3 | CAISDWDKSYEQYF
TRBJ2-7 | TRBV7-2 | CASTPPGLAGTSEQYF
TRBJ1-3 | TRBV10-2 | CASRTGGVSGNTIYF
TRBJ1-5 | TRBV29-1 | CSVAMSGRDQPQHF
TRBJ2-1 | TRBV10-2 | CASIAGTGRNNEQFF
TRBJ2-5 | TRBV10-3 | CAISRTAETQYF
TRBJ1-2 | TRBV10-3 | CAISQQGYGYTF
TRBJ2-3 | TRBV12-3/TRBV12-4 | CASSLGVASTDTQYF
TRBJ1-1 | TRBV7-6 | CASSETGNTEAFF
TRBJ2-1 | TRBV9 | CASSVGASWYNEQFF
TRBJ2-3 | TRBV7-8 | CASSWLTGSTDTQYF
TRBJ2-3 | TRBV9 | CASSVVGSSDTQYF
TRBJ1-1 | TRBV24-1 | CATSDSRGAYPEAFF
TRBJ1-5 | TRBV7-9 | CATPDRGRAF
TRBJ2-1 | TRBV20-1 | CSAAEGGGVNEQFF
TRBJ2-7 | TRBV27 | CASSSGLAGAGEQYF
TRBJ1-5 | TRBV18 | CASSPGGYSNQPQHF
TRBJ1-5 | TRBV7-9 | CASSLADGNQPQHF
TRBJ1-2 | TRBV2 | CASSEVVAGGYTF
TRBJ2-3 | TRBV6-2/TRBV6-3 | CASSPQGAQDTQYF
TRBJ2-1 | TRBV24-1 | CATSDFDGASSYNEQFF
TRBJ1-3 | TRBV7-8 | CASSLVAGVNSGNTIYF
TRBJ2-7 | TRBV7-9 | CASSLSQVEQYF
TRBJ2-3 | TRBV15 | CATSSAGALTDTQYF
TRBJ2-1 | TRBV19 | CASSASGIYNEQFF
TRBJ1-5 | TRBV20-1 | CSAGQGMNQPQHF
TRBJ2-7 | TRBV11-2 | CASRWNRDRGRHEQYF
TRBJ2-1 | TRBV19 | CASSTGLLRDEQFF
TRBJ1-2 | TRBV5-1 | CASSLRGGDYGYTF
TRBJ2-3 | TRBV2 | CATPRVAEDTQYF
TRBJ1-6 | TRBV24-1 | CATSEGNGNSPLHF
TRBJ1-1 | TRBV6-2/TRBV6-3 | CASSAGGLNTEAFF
TRBJ2-3 | TRBV20-1 | CSAIASGGVTDTQYF
TRBJ2-5 | TRBV7-2 | CASSSAGIQETQYF
TRBJ2-5 | TRBV20-1 | CSARDLGSGGAETQYF
TRBJ1-3 | TRBV4-2 | CASSPDSEGAGNTIYF
TRBJ2-3 | TRBV19 | CASSRLAGHTDTQYF
TRBJ1-6 | TRBV19 | CASSPLYNSPLHF
TRBJ2-2 | TRBV19 | CASSPLRATTGELFF
TRBJ2-1 | TRBV10-3 | CAISAGQGSGREQFF
TRBJ2-1 | TRBV29-1 | CSVATGDVGNEQFF
TRBJ1-1 | TRBV4-3 | CASSQGVDRVGSEAFF
TRBJ2-7 | TRBV20-1 | CSAIQGYEQYF
TRBJ2-2 | TRBV10-3 | CAISAGQGVTGELFF
TRBJ2-3 | TRBV28 | CASSLQVWSTDTQYF
TRBJ2-7 | TRBV29-1 | CSVASQFYEQYF
TRBJ2-7 | TRBV7-2 | CASSLALTRAPSYEQYF
TRBJ2-7 | TRBV12-3/TRBV12-4 | CASRLGTGGLEQYF
TRBJ1-6 | TRBV5-1 | CASATGDRSPLHF
TRBJ2-5 | TRBV2 | CASSASGIETQYF
TRBJ1-6 | TRBV2 | CASSQDHHGPYSPLHF
TRBJ2-5 | TRBV7-9 | CASSLVTRPETQYF
TRBJ2-5 | TRBV7-3 | CASSLVQRGETQYF